These 21 T cell receptor beta chains were all obtained from the same sample, sequenced in a study of blood T cell repertoires in COVID-19 (dated by TCRdb to the early 2020s). The library was obtained by the immunoSEQ multiplex PCR assay. Sourced from immuneACCESS, this table was stored by TCRdb with only in-frame sequences that have V and J called. A share of the clones is absent; for the studies checked, an unresolved V gene accounts for under half, and the remainder has no known explanation. The sample yields about 60,000 clones; 84% were counted once. Roughly 16% of the sample rests with the top ten. Sequences were obtained from peripheral blood. All receptors derive from a man aged 55 to 70 with COVID-19, enrolled during active disease.

This clone has only one observation. J is TRBJ2-1 and V is TRBV5-4; 10 bases match TRBD2. CDR3 size: 18 residues. The trim removed 4 bases at V and 0 bases at J, leaving 10 bases unmatched. Germline V lookup: CDR1 SGHNT, CDR2 YYREEE (reference sequence). CDR3 nucleotides: TGTGCCAGCAGCCCAACCTCTAGCGGGGGCCTCTCCTACAATGAGCAGTTCTTC. Translation: CASSPTSSGGLSYNEQFF.

The chain is built from TRBV5-1 and TRBJ1-1; maybe TRBD1 (5 bases). The CDR3 runs to 13 residues. The V gene's germline CDR1 is SGHRS and CDR2 YFSETQ. Trimming left V 5 bases short and J 5 bases short, with 13 bases between. The CDR3 nucleotides read TGCGCCAGCAGAGATCAGGGTGGAACTGAAGCTTTCTTT. Protein product: CASRDQGGTEAFF.

J is TRBJ2-7 and V is TRBV12-3 or TRBV12-4; D perhaps matches TRBD1 (6 bases). This CDR3 contains 13 residues. V lost 2 bases and J lost 3, with 8 bases in between. In nucleotides, the CDR3 is TGTGCCAGCAGTTTAAACAGGGACTACGAGCAGTACTTC. Translating it yields CASSLNRDYEQYF.

The chain is built from TRBV18 and TRBJ1-1; 7 nucleotides align to TRBD1. CDR1 is KGHSH, CDR2 LQKENI, per germline. With 3 bases clipped from V and 3 bases from J, the junction kept 7 bases outside the gene matches. The CDR3 covers 15 residues. CDR3 in amino acids: CASSPFEGADTEAFF. CDR3 bases: TGTGCCAGCTCACCGTTCGAGGGGGCGGACACTGAAGCTTTCTTT. The complete variable domain, with remaining parts taken from reference TRBV18 and TRBJ1-1, reads NAGVMQNPRHLVRRRGQEARLRCSPMKGHSHVYWYRQLPEEGLKFMVYLQKENIIDESGMPKERFSAEFPKEGPSILRIQQVVRGDSAAYFCASSPFEGADTEAFFGQGTRLTVV.

The rearrangement uses TRBV5-1 and TRBJ1-1; TRBD1 is a possible D gene (5 bases). CDR3 length: 15 residues. The germline V gene encodes CDR1 SGHRS and CDR2 YFSETQ. The V end was cut by 2 bases, the J end by 3 bases, with 14 bases between. Here the CDR3 reads CASSFDGGRDTEAFF. The CDR3, as DNA: TGCGCCAGCAGCTTTGACGGGGGTCGAGACACTGAAGCTTTCTTT.

The chain uses TRBV5-1 and TRBJ1-2; no firm D call. CDR1 SGHRS and CDR2 YFSETQ come from the germline V gene. The CDR3 totals 14 residues. Trimming removed 7 bases from V and 2 bases from J, with 15 bases in between. The chain's CDR3 is CASAEGLGNYGYTF. The CDR3 coding sequence is TGCGCCAGCGCAGAGGGATTGGGGAACTATGGCTACACCTTC.

V gene TRBV10-2 combines with J gene TRBJ2-5; 8 nucleotides align to TRBD1. After removal of 0 bases from V and 7 bases from J, the junction contained 7 bases not matched to a gene. The CDR3 has 15 residues. The germline CDR1 and CDR2 sequences are WSHSY and SAAADI. The CDR3 DNA is TGCGCCAGCAGTGAGTCGGTACAGGGGGTCGGGACCCAGTACTTC. It encodes CASSESVQGVGTQYF.

V gene TRBV19 combines with J gene TRBJ2-3, with D possibly matching TRBD1 (5 bases). Germline CDR1 is LNHDA and CDR2 is SQIVND (reference sequence). The germline V and J ends were trimmed by 6 bases and 0 bases, with 10 bases remaining between them. This CDR3 contains 14 residues. DNA for the CDR3: TGTGCCAGTAGCCGCAGGGCTAGCACAGATACGCAGTATTTT. Translated, it gives CASSRRASTDTQYF.

This chain joins TRBV25-1 and TRBJ2-2; 7 nucleotides match TRBD2. Germline V gene sequence: CDR1 MGHDK, CDR2 SYGVNS. V was pared by 3 bases and J by 6 bases, with 7 bases of the junction left unmatched. CDR3 length: 15 amino acids. This chain's CDR3 is CASSEIGAGAGELFF. The CDR3 DNA reads TGTGCCAGCAGTGAGATAGGTGCGGGGGCCGGGGAGCTGTTTTTT. Complete variable domain (other parts from reference TRBV25-1 and TRBJ2-2): EADIYQTPRYLVIGTGKKITLECSQTMGHDKMYWYQQDPGMELHLIHYSYGVNSTEKGDLSSESTVSRIRTEHFPLTLESARPSHTSQYLCASSEIGAGAGELFFGEGSRLTVL.

This rearrangement joins TRBV9 to TRBJ1-1; 8 bases map to TRBD1. Per the germline V gene, CDR1 is SGDLS and CDR2 is YYNGEE. This CDR3 is built from 16 residues. V shed 0 bases, J shed 3 bases, and the junction held 7 bases outside the gene matches. The CDR3 DNA sequence: TGTGCCAGCAGCGTAGCTCTCGGACAGGGTCACACTGAAGCTTTCTTT. Encoded protein: CASSVALGQGHTEAFF.

The sample holds a few counts of this clone. This chain uses TRBV19 with TRBJ1-5, with 8 positions matching TRBD1. The CDR3 spans 15 residues. V was pared by 4 bases and J by 7 bases, with 9 bases of the junction left unmatched. Per germline, CDR1 LNHDA and CDR2 SQIVND (reference sequence). The DNA for the CDR3 is TGTGCCAGTAGTAGAGACAGGGGTCTTTGGCAGCCCCAGCATTTT. As protein: CASSRDRGLWQPQHF.

The genes are TRBV7-9 and TRBJ2-5; D gene ambiguous. CDR3 size: 13 residues. Germline lookup yields CDR1 SEHNR and CDR2 FQNEAQ (reference sequence). Between the trimmed V and J ends, which lost 5 bases and 3 bases, there was a span of 10 bases. The DNA for the CDR3 is TGTGCCAGCAGCGTCATAGTTGAAGAGACCCAGTACTTC. Its protein is CASSVIVEETQYF.

In its sample, this clone was seen once. V and J are TRBV24-1 and TRBJ2-1; TRBD2 aligns across 10 bases. V was clipped by 4 bases and J by 7 bases; unmatched bases: 12. This CDR3 spans 17 amino acids. Germline CDR1 reads KGHDR; CDR2 reads SFDVKD. The CDR3 DNA follows: TGTGCCACCAGTGACCCTGGACTAGCGGAGACCTCTAATGAGCAGTTCTTC. It specifies CATSDPGLAETSNEQFF.

This clone has a single count. The rearrangement links TRBV30 to TRBJ1-4, with 8 nucleotides matching TRBD1. The CDR3 loop spans 13 amino acids. V lost 7 bases to trimming and J lost 10 bases; unmatched junction nucleotides: 11. Germline CDR1 is GTSNPN and CDR2 is SVGIG (reference sequence). CDR3 in DNA: TGTGCCTATTGGACAGGGAGTATAGGAAAACTGTTTTTT. This sequence encodes CAYWTGSIGKLFF.

In its sample, this clone was seen many times. The sample carries other DNA sequences with the same CDR3. V is TRBV28 and J is TRBJ2-1, with 13 bases that match TRBD2. The ends lost 6 bases at V and 6 bases at J; junction bases unmatched: 8. The CDR3 spans 16 residues. Looked up from germline, CDR1 is MDHEN and CDR2 is SYDVKM. For the CDR3, the DNA is TGTGCCAGCAGATTAGGACTAGCGGGAGTACGCAATGAGCAGTTCTTC. As protein: CASRLGLAGVRNEQFF.

The V gene is TRBV30, the J gene TRBJ1-1, with 9 positions matching TRBD1. The CDR3 is 13 residues long. CDR1 GTSNPN and CDR2 SVGIG come from the germline V gene (reference sequence). The J segment lost 5 bases and the V segment lost 3 bases, leaving 4 bases of the junction unmatched. The CDR3 nucleotides are TGTGCCTGGAGGACAGGGGGGTCGACTGAAGCTTTCTTT. Amino acids: CAWRTGGSTEAFF.

V gene TRBV5-3 combines with J gene TRBJ1-3; D is unresolved. TRBV5-3 is sorted into the ORF group, with uncertain function. The CDR3 has 14 residues. Trimming removed 0 bases from V and 1 base from J, with 5 bases in between. The CDR3 coding sequence is TGTGCCAGAAGCTTGGGAGTTTCTGGAAACACCATATATTTT. The encoded protein is CARSLGVSGNTIYF.

Only a few counts were recorded for this clone. The rearrangement joins TRBV2 to TRBJ1-5, with D uncertain. The V and J ends lost 3 bases and 4 bases respectively, with 4 bases between them. The V gene's germline CDR1 is SNHLY and CDR2 FYNNEI. There are 12 residues in the CDR3. CDR3 sequence (DNA): TGTGCCAGCAGTGACGGGAATCAGCCCCAGCATTTT. Its protein product is CASSDGNQPQHF.

Comment on this clone: This same CDR3 is encoded by further DNA sequences in the sample. The chain has TRBV30 and TRBJ1-1, with a possible D match to TRBD1 (5 bases). Trimming removed 0 bases from V and 3 bases from J, with 8 bases in between. The length of the CDR3 is 13 residues. Germline lookup yields CDR1 GTSNPN and CDR2 SVGIG (reference sequence). CDR3 amino acids: CAWSVQGDTEAFF. CDR3 DNA: TGTGCCTGGAGTGTTCAGGGCGACACTGAAGCTTTCTTT.

The V gene is TRBV2, the J gene TRBJ1-2, with TRBD1 matching over 12 bases. Germline V lookup: CDR1 SNHLY, CDR2 FYNNEI. J lost 6 bases, V lost 8 bases, and 10 bases had no gene match. The CDR3 is 15 amino acids. The CDR3 bases are TGTGCCAGCGGAGGAAGGGACAGGGGGCATCATGGCTACACCTTC. This encodes CASGGRDRGHHGYTF.

The genes are TRBV29-1 and TRBJ2-2; 8 nucleotides agree with TRBD2. CDR3 length: 14 amino acids. CDR1 is SQVTM, CDR2 ANQGSEA, per germline. J lost 0 bases, V lost 7 bases, and 4 bases had no gene match. The CDR3 nucleotides are TGCAGCGCCTCCGGGAGGGCGAACACCGGGGAGCTGTTTTTT. Its protein product is CSASGRANTGELFF.